This T cell receptor beta chain was recorded in a study of T cell responses to AZD1222 COVID-19 vaccine (dated by TCRdb to about 2021). With regard to the full study: A total of about 230 trial participants underwent TCR sequencing, of whom some 210 received two doses of AZD1222 and 26 received two doses of the MenACWY control vaccine. Enrollment into the trials was organized by age into subgroups of 18-55, 56-69 and 70-plus years, and those subgroups contained about 160, 30 and 59 TCR-sequenced participants, respectively. The paper as a whole reports these results and caveats: Participants were mostly white British and included more females than males, and it was suggested by the authors that clonal diversity may have been underestimated. Vaccine-associated CD4 TCRs spanned the whole spike protein, with dominant responses in regions 160-218 and 743-854. After two AZD1222 doses, both the breadth and the depth of spike-specific TCRs were significantly higher than at day 0 and than in MenACWY recipients. Because no samples from the day 14 peak response were available, repertoires could be characterized only after the peak T cell response. Nearly half of unique spike-specific TCRs reportedly recognized epitopes outside regions mutated in the B.1.351 and B.1.1.7 variants. Conclusions about previously exposed vaccinees are limited, since just five or six AZD1222 recipients were seropositive for SARS-CoV-2 at baseline. The 56-69-year group was small, and its depth increase did not reach significance, likely because of low power.

Regarding this clone: Its antigen remains undetermined. No base-level quality is on record; no much larger clone is a single base apart.

The CDR3 goes from the cysteine to the phenylalanine over 14 residues. CDR3 DNA is the only sequence kept; it has 42 bases, read in frame from the first base. V ends up 3 bases short and J 4 bases short, with an unmatched junction base count of 5. CDR1 LGHDT and CDR2 YNNKEL were looked up in the germline V gene (reference sequence). The CDR3 regions of human TCRbeta chains were subjected to immunosequencing. For the original study's pipeline: TCRs in the repertoires were compared against a reference library of SARS-CoV-2-specific TCRs that had been generated with the MIRA antigen-specificity platform. Breadth meant the fraction of unique TCRs that were SARS-CoV-2-associated, whereas depth meant the fraction of total T cells that were SARS-CoV-2-associated. Using the MIRA data, each spike-specific TCR was assigned both to the spike region to which the TCR was reactive and to a CD4 or CD8 class. Log10-transformed breadth and depth values were compared by one-way ANOVA with Sidak's multiple comparisons tests. TCRdb retrieved this table from immuneACCESS and kept in-frame rearrangements only. Not all clones are present; in checked studies, unresolved V genes account for under half, and no reason is known for the remainder. Clone size and V and J calls were adopted from that table, with D and trimming inferred from the DNA. The sample table contains 80,000 to 100,000 clones; only one count was recorded for 88% of them. The ten largest clones take up approximately 10% of the sample.

Explained via the paper, the time point label denotes: baseline before first vaccination. In the paper's terms, the treatment or condition label means: meningococcal conjugate vaccine given as trial control. The vaccinee samples were drawn from two UK trials, COV001 and COV002, one of which was a single-blind randomized controlled phase 2/3 trial testing AZD1222 (ChAdOx1 nCoV-19) in healthy adults. For TCRbeta chain sequencing, PBMC samples from trial participants were taken at day 0 and at day 28 after the second dose. The material sequenced was peripheral blood, taken on day 0 of MenACWY control vaccination. The V gene is TRBV3-1 (or the pseudogene TRBV3-2) and the J gene is TRBJ2-5; 7 bases in between match TRBD2. The clonotype originates from an adult in good health. At the DNA level, the sequence is TGTGCCAGCAGCCAGACTAGCAAGGGAGAGACCCAGTACTTC. Translation gives CASSQTSKGETQYF.